This record concerns one T cell receptor (beta chain) sequence. The source of the sample is a study of OX40 agonist ivuxolimab in advanced cancers. Libraries were prepared by immunoSEQ multiplex PCR; TCRdb keeps only in-frame clonotypes and omits some of them. The sample carries about 86,000 clones, around nine tenths recorded once. The starting material was CD4+ or CD8+ T cells sorted from blood, obtained in a trial of the OX40 agonist ivuxolimab. The TCR originated in an adult with an advanced solid tumor such as melanoma, head and neck, liver or kidney cancer.

The CDR3, as DNA: TGTGCCAGCAGCTCGGGACAGTTTCTCTCTGGAAACACCATATATTTT. Amino acid sequence: CASSSGQFLSGNTIYF. The chain employs TRBV5-5 and TRBJ1-3; 7 nucleotides match TRBD1. Germline trimming cut 3 bases from V and 0 bases from J; bases unmatched to any gene: 6. Germline V lookup: CDR1 SGHKS, CDR2 YYEKEE (reference sequence). The CDR3 contains 16 residues.